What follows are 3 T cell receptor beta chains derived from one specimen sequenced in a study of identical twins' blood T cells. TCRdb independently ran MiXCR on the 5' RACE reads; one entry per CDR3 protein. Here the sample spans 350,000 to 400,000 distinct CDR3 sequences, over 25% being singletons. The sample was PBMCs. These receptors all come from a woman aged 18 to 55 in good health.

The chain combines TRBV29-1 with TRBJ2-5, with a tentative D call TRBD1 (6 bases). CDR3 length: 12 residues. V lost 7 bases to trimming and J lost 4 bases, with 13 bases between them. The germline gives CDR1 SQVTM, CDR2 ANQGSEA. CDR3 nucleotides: TGCAGCGCCCGAGGGGGTTCAGAGACCCAGTACTTC. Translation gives CSARGGSETQYF.

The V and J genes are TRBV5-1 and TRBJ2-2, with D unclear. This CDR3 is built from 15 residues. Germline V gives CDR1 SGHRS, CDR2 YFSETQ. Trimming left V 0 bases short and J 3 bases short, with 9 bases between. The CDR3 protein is CASSLGASDTGELFF. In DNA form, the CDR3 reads TGCGCCAGCAGCTTGGGGGCCTCAGACACCGGGGAGCTGTTTTTT.

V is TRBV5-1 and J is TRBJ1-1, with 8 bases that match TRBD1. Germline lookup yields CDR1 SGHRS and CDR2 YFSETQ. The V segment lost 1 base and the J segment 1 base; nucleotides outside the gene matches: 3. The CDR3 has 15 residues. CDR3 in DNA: TGCGCCAGCAGCTTGTTCGGACAGGGGAACACTGAAGCTTTCTTT. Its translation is CASSLFGQGNTEAFF.